What follows is one TCR beta chain and its context. This record comes from a study of blood T cell repertoires in COVID-19. Study background: Nucleic acid was either cDNA or gDNA, and it came from T cells, B-cell-depleted T cells, or PBMCs.

Authors' processing steps: Amplifying reference gene primers gave estimates of nucleated cell counts. Sequenced by immunoSEQ multiplex PCR; TCRdb stores in-frame clones only, minus some. V and J calls and clone size come straight from that table; D and trimming were deduced from the DNA. The sample holds hundreds of thousands of clones, under 85% seen once. The CDR3 extends over 18 amino acids. The germline V gene has CDR1 MNHEY and CDR2 SMNVEV (reference sequence). Deletions cut 0 bases from V and 10 bases from J, with 24 bases between. The specimen sequenced was peripheral blood. The sequence was collected from a middle-aged woman with active or convalescent COVID-19. The genes are TRBV27 and TRBJ1-4, with D maybe TRBD1 (6 bases). CDR3 in amino acids: CASSLSARGSGFGGKLFF. In nucleotides, the CDR3 is TGTGCCAGCAGTTTATCTGCCAGGGGATCCGGGTTTGGCGGAAAACTGTTTTTT.